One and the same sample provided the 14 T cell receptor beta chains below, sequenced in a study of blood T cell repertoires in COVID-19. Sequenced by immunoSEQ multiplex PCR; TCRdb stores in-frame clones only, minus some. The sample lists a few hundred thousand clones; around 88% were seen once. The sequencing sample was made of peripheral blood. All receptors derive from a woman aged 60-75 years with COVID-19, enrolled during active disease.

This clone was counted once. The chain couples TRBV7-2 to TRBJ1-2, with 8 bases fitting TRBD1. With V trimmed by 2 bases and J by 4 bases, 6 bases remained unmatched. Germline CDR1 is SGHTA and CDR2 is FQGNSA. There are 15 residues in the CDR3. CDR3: CASSLLGTGGYGYTF. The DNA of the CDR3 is TGTGCCAGCAGCTTACTTGGGACAGGTGGCTATGGCTACACCTTC.

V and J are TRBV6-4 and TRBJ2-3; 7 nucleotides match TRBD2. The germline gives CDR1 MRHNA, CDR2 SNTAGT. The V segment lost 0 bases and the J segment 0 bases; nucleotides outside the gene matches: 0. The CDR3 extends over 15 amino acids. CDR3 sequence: CASSDSAGSTDTQYF. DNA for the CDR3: TGTGCCAGCAGTGACTCAGCGGGGAGCACAGATACGCAGTATTTT.

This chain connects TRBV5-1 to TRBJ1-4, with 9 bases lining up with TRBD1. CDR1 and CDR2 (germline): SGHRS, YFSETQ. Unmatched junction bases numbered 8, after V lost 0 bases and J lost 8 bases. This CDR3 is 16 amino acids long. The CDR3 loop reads CASSLALTGGGEKLFF. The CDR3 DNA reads TGCGCCAGCAGCTTGGCCTTGACAGGGGGTGGGGAAAAACTGTTTTTT.

CDR3 loop: CASSYTGGSGSYTF. In nucleotides, the CDR3 is TGCGCCAGCAGTTATACAGGGGGTTCTGGTAGCTACACCTTC. This chain links TRBV5-1 with TRBJ1-2; 8 bases align to TRBD1. The germline CDR1 and CDR2 sequences are SGHRS and YFSETQ. This CDR3 region has 14 residues. Germline trimming cut 5 bases from V and 9 bases from J; bases unmatched to any gene: 12.

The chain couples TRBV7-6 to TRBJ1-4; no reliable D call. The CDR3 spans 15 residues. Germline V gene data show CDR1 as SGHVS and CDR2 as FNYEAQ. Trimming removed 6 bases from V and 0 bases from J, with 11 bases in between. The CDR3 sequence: CASRLGTATNEKLFF. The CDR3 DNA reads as TGTGCCAGCAGGTTGGGCACCGCAACTAATGAAAAACTGTTTTTT.

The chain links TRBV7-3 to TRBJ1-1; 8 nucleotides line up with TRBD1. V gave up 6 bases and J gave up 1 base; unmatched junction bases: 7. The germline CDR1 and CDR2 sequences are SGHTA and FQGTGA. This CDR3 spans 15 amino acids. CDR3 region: CASRESDRGNTEAFF. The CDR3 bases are TGTGCCAGCAGAGAAAGTGACAGGGGGAACACTGAAGCTTTCTTT.

Here the CDR3 reads CASSLGASGGTEQFF. The CDR3 DNA is TGTGCCAGCAGTTTAGGCGCTAGCGGGGGAACTGAGCAGTTCTTC. V gene TRBV27 combines with J gene TRBJ2-1; 10 nucleotides align to TRBD2. V shed 2 bases and J 9 bases; nucleotides not matched to a gene: 7. Germline lookup yields CDR1 MNHEY and CDR2 SMNVEV (reference sequence). The CDR3 extends over 15 amino acids.

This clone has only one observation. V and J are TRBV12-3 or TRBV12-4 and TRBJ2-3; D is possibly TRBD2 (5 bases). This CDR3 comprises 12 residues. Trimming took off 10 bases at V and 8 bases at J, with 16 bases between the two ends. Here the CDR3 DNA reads TGTGCCACCCGCCCCGCGGCGGGTACGCAGTATTTT. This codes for CATRPAAGTQYF.

In DNA, the CDR3 is TGCGCCAGCAGCCCGGACAGGACCTCCTACAATGAGCAGTTCTTC. Translating it yields CASSPDRTSYNEQFF. V gene TRBV5-1 combines with J gene TRBJ2-1, with 7 bases that match TRBD1. The V and J ends lost 4 bases and 0 bases, in that order; junction bases with no gene match: 4. The V gene's germline CDR1 is SGHRS and CDR2 YFSETQ. The CDR3 extends over 15 amino acids. The variable domain in full, completed from reference TRBV5-1 and TRBJ2-1, reads KAGVTQTPRYLIKTRGQQVTLSCSPISGHRSVSWYQQTPGQGLQFLFEYFSETQRNKGNFPGRFSGRQFSNSRSEMNVSTLELGDSALYLCASSPDRTSYNEQFFGPGTRLTVL.

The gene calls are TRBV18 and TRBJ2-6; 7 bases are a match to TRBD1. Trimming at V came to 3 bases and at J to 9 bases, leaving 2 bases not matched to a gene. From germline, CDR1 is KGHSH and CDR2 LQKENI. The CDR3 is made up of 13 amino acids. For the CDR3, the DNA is TGTGCCAGCTCACCGGGACAGTTCAACGTCCTGACTTTC. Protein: CASSPGQFNVLTF.

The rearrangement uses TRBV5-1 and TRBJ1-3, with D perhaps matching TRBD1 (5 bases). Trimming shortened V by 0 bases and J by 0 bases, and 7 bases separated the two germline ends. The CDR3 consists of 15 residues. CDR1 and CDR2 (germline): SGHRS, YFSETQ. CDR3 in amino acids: CASSLADSSGNTIYF. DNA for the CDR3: TGCGCCAGCAGCTTGGCCGACAGCTCTGGAAACACCATATATTTT.

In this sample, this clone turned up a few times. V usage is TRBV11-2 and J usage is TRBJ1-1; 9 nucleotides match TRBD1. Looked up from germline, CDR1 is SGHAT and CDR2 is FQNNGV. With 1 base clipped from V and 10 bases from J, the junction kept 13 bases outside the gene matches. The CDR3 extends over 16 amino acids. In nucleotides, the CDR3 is TGTGCCAGCAGCTTAGGTGGGGACAGGGTACGAAGGAGAGCTTTCTTT. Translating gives CASSLGGDRVRRRAFF.

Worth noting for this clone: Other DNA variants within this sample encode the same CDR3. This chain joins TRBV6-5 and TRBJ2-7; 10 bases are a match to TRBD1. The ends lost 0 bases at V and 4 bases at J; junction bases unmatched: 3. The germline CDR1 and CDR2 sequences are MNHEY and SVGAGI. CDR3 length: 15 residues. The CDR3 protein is CASSYSSGQGYEQYF. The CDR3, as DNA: TGTGCCAGCAGTTACTCGTCGGGACAGGGGTACGAGCAGTACTTC.

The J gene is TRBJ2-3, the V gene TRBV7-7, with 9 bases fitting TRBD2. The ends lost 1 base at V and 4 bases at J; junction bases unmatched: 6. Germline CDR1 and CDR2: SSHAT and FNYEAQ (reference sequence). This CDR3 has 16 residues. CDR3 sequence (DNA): TGTGCCAGCAGCTTAGGTGTTAGCGGGGGTTCAGATACGCAGTATTTT. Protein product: CASSLGVSGGSDTQYF.